The 22 T cell receptor beta chains presented below share a single source sample, sequenced in a study of blood T cell repertoires in COVID-19. Sequencing was performed with immunoSEQ multiplex PCR; in TCRdb, only in-frame clones are kept and a portion is missing. The profile shows about 530,000 clones, around 90% of them singletons. The sequencing input was peripheral blood. These receptor sequences come from a woman aged 45-65 years with COVID-19, enrolled during active disease.

This clone was recorded a few times. The chain employs TRBV28 and TRBJ2-7, with D tentatively TRBD1 (5 bases). The germline V gene encodes CDR1 MDHEN and CDR2 SYDVKM. V was cut by 4 bases and J by 2 bases, with 12 bases left in between. The CDR3 extends over 14 amino acids. CDR3 amino acids: CASSSQTVAYEQYF. As DNA, the CDR3 is TGTGCCAGCAGTTCCCAGACAGTAGCCTACGAGCAGTACTTC.

This chain uses TRBV28 with TRBJ1-2; 7 nucleotides match TRBD1. J gave up 4 bases and V 7 bases, and 9 bases lay outside the gene matches. The CDR3 covers 14 residues. Germline lookup yields CDR1 MDHEN and CDR2 SYDVKM. The CDR3 DNA is TGTGCCAGCACTGGACAGGTTCAGGTCTATGGCTACACCTTC. Encoded protein: CASTGQVQVYGYTF.

Comments on this clone: In the same sample, other DNA sequences code for this CDR3. This rearrangement joins TRBV6-5 to TRBJ2-3; D is undetermined. CDR3 length: 14 residues. V lost 2 bases and J lost 2, with 8 bases in between. Germline values: CDR1 MNHEY, CDR2 SVGAGI. The CDR3 spells CASSYGQSTDTQYF. DNA for the CDR3: TGTGCCAGCAGTTACGGTCAGTCCACAGATACGCAGTATTTT.

This chain uses TRBV5-6 with TRBJ1-2; 7 nucleotides agree with TRBD1. After removal of 4 bases from V and 8 bases from J, the junction contained 11 bases not matched to a gene. Germline assignment: CDR1 SGHDT and CDR2 YYEEEE. The CDR3 runs 14 residues. CDR3 loop: CASSGTVYGFGYTF. The CDR3 nucleotides read TGTGCCAGCAGCGGGACAGTTTACGGTTTCGGCTACACCTTC.

J is TRBJ2-5 and V is TRBV29-1, with 9 nucleotides matching TRBD1. Per germline, CDR1 SQVTM and CDR2 ANQGSEA. The V gene end was trimmed by 7 bases and the J gene end by 4 bases; junction bases not matched to a gene: 7. CDR3 length: 13 residues. CDR3 nucleotide sequence: TGCAGCGGAGGACAGGGGCAGGGAGAGACCCAGTACTTC. It yields the protein CSGGQGQGETQYF. The variable domain in full, with the rest retrieved from reference TRBV29-1 and TRBJ2-5, is SAVISQKPSRDICQRGTSLTIQCQVDSQVTMMFWYRQQPGQSLTLIATANQGSEATYESGFVIDKFPISRPNLTFSTLTVSNMSPEDSSIYLCSGGQGQGETQYFGPGTRLLVL.

The CDR3 loop is CASSGTGQEETQYF. In DNA, the CDR3 is TGTGCCAGCAGTGGGACAGGGCAAGAAGAGACCCAGTACTTC. The chain is built from TRBV2 and TRBJ2-5; 8 nucleotides line up with TRBD1. CDR1 is SNHLY and CDR2 is FYNNEI in the germline V gene. Trimming cost V 4 bases and J 3 bases; bases outside gene matches: 4. This CDR3 spans 14 amino acids.

The CDR3 protein is CATSRGYSGEGEQYF. CDR3 DNA sequence: TGTGCCACCAGCAGAGGTTACAGCGGGGAGGGAGAGCAGTACTTC. V and J are TRBV15 and TRBJ2-7; TRBD2 matches 7 bases. The CDR3 totals 15 residues. With 1 base clipped from V and 7 bases from J, the junction kept 10 bases outside the gene matches. Germline V gene lookup returns CDR1 LNHNV and CDR2 YYDKDF (reference sequence).

The chain carries TRBV2 and TRBJ2-1, with 9 bases aligning to TRBD2. The CDR3 totals 17 residues. Germline V gene lookup returns CDR1 SNHLY and CDR2 FYNNEI. With 6 bases clipped from V and 7 bases from J, the junction kept 16 bases outside the gene matches. This CDR3 is CASRGPAGGTLGNEQFF. CDR3 DNA: TGTGCCAGCAGGGGACCAGCGGGGGGTACCTTGGGTAATGAGCAGTTCTTC.

The chain is built from TRBV9 and TRBJ1-3; D may be TRBD1 (5 bases). This CDR3 comprises 15 residues. V lost 4 bases and J 0 bases, leaving 11 bases between the germline ends. CDR1 and CDR2 from the germline V gene are SGDLS and YYNGEE. CDR3 protein: CASSQGRFSGNTIYF. CDR3 DNA: TGTGCCAGCAGCCAGGGCAGGTTCTCTGGAAACACCATATATTTT.

V usage is TRBV5-5 and J usage is TRBJ2-5; maybe TRBD2 (7 bases). This CDR3 spans 14 amino acids. V was shortened by 4 bases and J by 2 bases, with 12 bases between the two germline ends. The germline V gene has CDR1 SGHKS and CDR2 YYEKEE (reference sequence). The CDR3 sequence: CASSPGGGQETQYF. CDR3 sequence (DNA): TGTGCCAGCAGCCCGGGGGGCGGGCAAGAGACCCAGTACTTC.

The V gene is TRBV3-1 (or the pseudogene TRBV3-2), the J gene TRBJ1-2; D is unclear. Germline assignment: CDR1 LGHDT and CDR2 YNNKEL (reference sequence). This CDR3 spans 14 amino acids. V was pared by 5 bases and J by 4 bases, with 14 bases between. CDR3 loop: CASSDMALGYGYTF. CDR3 DNA: TGTGCCAGCAGCGACATGGCTTTGGGCTATGGCTACACCTTC.

The chain combines TRBV13 with TRBJ2-5; 12 nucleotides match TRBD1. The germline V gene encodes CDR1 PRHDT and CDR2 FYEKMQ (reference sequence). V was pared by 2 bases and J by 4 bases, with 5 bases of the junction left unmatched. The CDR3 consists of 16 residues. The CDR3, as DNA: TGTGCCAGCAGCTTATTGGGGACAGGGGGCCCAGAGACCCAGTACTTC. Translation: CASSLLGTGGPETQYF. Together with reference TRBV13 and TRBJ2-5, the CDR3 gives the full variable domain: AAGVIQSPRHLIKEKRETATLKCYPIPRHDTVYWYQQGPGQDPQFLISFYEKMQSDKGSIPDRFSAQQFSDYHSELNMSSLELGDSALYFCASSLLGTGGPETQYFGPGTRLLVL.

The chain is built from TRBV19 and TRBJ2-7; a possible D gene is TRBD2 (6 bases). This CDR3 is 15 amino acids long. Germline V lookup: CDR1 LNHDA, CDR2 SQIVND (reference sequence). V shed 4 bases and J shed 3 bases, with 16 bases lying between them. The CDR3 bases are TGTGCCAGTAGTACCCCCGGGACTCACTTCTACGAGCAGTACTTC. This sequence encodes CASSTPGTHFYEQYF. The full variable domain, its missing parts supplied by reference TRBV19 and TRBJ2-7, is DGGITQSPKYLFRKEGQNVTLSCEQNLNHDAMYWYRQDPGQGLRLIYYSQIVNDFQKGDIAEGYSVSREKKESFPLTVTSAQKNPTAFYLCASSTPGTHFYEQYFGPGTRLTVT.

Points on this clone: The sample has other DNA sequences that encode this CDR3 too. The chain combines TRBV5-1 with TRBJ1-3; 9 bases align to TRBD1. Germline V gives CDR1 SGHRS, CDR2 YFSETQ. This CDR3 is 14 amino acids long. J gave up 4 bases and V 5 bases, and 4 bases lay outside the gene matches. DNA for the CDR3: TGCGCCAGCAGTCAGGACAGGGGAGGAAACACCATATATTTT. Translating gives CASSQDRGGNTIYF. The whole variable domain, filled in from reference TRBV5-1 and TRBJ1-3, reads KAGVTQTPRYLIKTRGQQVTLSCSPISGHRSVSWYQQTPGQGLQFLFEYFSETQRNKGNFPGRFSGRQFSNSRSEMNVSTLELGDSALYLCASSQDRGGNTIYFGEGSWLTVV.

The chain carries TRBV3-1 (or the pseudogene TRBV3-2) and TRBJ1-1; 10 bases map to TRBD1. The J segment lost 4 bases and the V segment lost 1 base, leaving 15 bases of the junction unmatched. The CDR3 covers 19 residues. The germline CDR1 and CDR2 sequences are LGHDT and YNNKEL (reference sequence). CDR3 loop: CASSQVAPPGQGTSTEAFF. The CDR3 DNA reads TGTGCCAGCAGCCAAGTAGCGCCCCCGGGACAGGGGACGAGCACTGAAGCTTTCTTT.

The genes are TRBV19 and TRBJ1-1; D ambiguous. This CDR3 has 11 amino acids. V was clipped by 5 bases and J by 3 bases, with 4 bases between them. The germline gives CDR1 LNHDA, CDR2 SQIVND (reference sequence). The CDR3 DNA is TGTGCCAGTAGTCAGGACACTGAAGCTTTCTTT. This codes for CASSQDTEAFF. The variable domain in full, completed from reference TRBV19 and TRBJ1-1, reads DGGITQSPKYLFRKEGQNVTLSCEQNLNHDAMYWYRQDPGQGLRLIYYSQIVNDFQKGDIAEGYSVSREKKESFPLTVTSAQKNPTAFYLCASSQDTEAFFGQGTRLTVV.

This chain uses TRBV20-1 with TRBJ1-3, with D hard to call. The CDR3 totals 15 residues. The germline V gene has CDR1 DFQATT and CDR2 SNEGSKA (reference sequence). Trimming cost V 3 bases and J 0 bases, with 12 bases left between them. The CDR3 is CSASYWRDSGNTIYF. CDR3 nucleotide sequence: TGCAGTGCTAGTTATTGGAGGGACTCTGGAAACACCATATATTTT.

The CDR3 sequence: CSASLGVTYNEQFF. In nucleotides, the CDR3 is TGCAGTGCTAGTCTCGGGGTCACCTACAATGAGCAGTTCTTC. The chain uses TRBV20-1 and TRBJ2-1; TRBD2 might be the D (5 bases). CDR3 length equals 14 residues. Trimming stripped 3 bases from V and 2 bases from J, with 11 bases between. Germline V CDR1 and CDR2: DFQATT, SNEGSKA (reference sequence).

The V call is TRBV6-5, the J call TRBJ2-7, with TRBD2 matching 7 bases. Germline CDR1 MNHEY, CDR2 SVGAGI. This CDR3 comprises 14 residues. With 0 bases clipped from V and 9 bases from J, the junction kept 8 bases outside the gene matches. The CDR3 bases are TGTGCCAGCAGTTACTCGAAGGGGAGGGAGTGGCAGTACTTC. This translates into CASSYSKGREWQYF.

The chain couples TRBV3-1 (or the pseudogene TRBV3-2) to TRBJ2-6, with a weak D call TRBD1 (6 bases). The CDR3 covers 16 residues. Trimming removed 0 bases from V and 2 bases from J, with 8 bases in between. CDR1 LGHDT and CDR2 YNNKEL come from the germline V gene (reference sequence). CDR3 DNA: TGTGCCAGCAGCCAAGAGGGGGCCCCTGGGGCCAACGTCCTGACTTTC. Amino acids: CASSQEGAPGANVLTF.

V usage is TRBV3-1 (or the pseudogene TRBV3-2) and J usage is TRBJ1-2; 7 bases align to TRBD1. The CDR3 covers 13 residues. J gave up 6 bases and V 2 bases, and 3 bases lay outside the gene matches. The germline gives CDR1 LGHDT, CDR2 YNNKEL (reference sequence). The CDR3, as DNA: TGTGCCAGCAGCCAACGCGGGACAGATGGCTACACCTTC. This gives the protein CASSQRGTDGYTF.

This sequence joins TRBV7-8 and TRBJ1-3; unclear D gene. Germline V gene lookup returns CDR1 SGHVS and CDR2 FQNEAQ. The V and J ends lost 0 bases and 4 bases respectively, with 13 bases between them. There are 16 residues in the CDR3. CDR3 nucleotide sequence: TGTGCCAGCAGCTTAGCCCGCAGCGGGCCGGGAAACACCATATATTTT. Its protein product is CASSLARSGPGNTIYF. Based on the CDR3 plus reference TRBV7-8 and TRBJ1-3, the full variable domain is GAGVSQSPRYKVAKRGQDVALRCDPISGHVSLFWYQQALGQGPEFLTYFQNEAQLDKSGLPSDRFFAERPEGSVSTLKIQRTQQEDSAVYLCASSLARSGPGNTIYFGEGSWLTVV.